The present entry profiles one TCR beta chain with its context. Its antigen is unknown. The record has no base qualities; no much larger clone is one base away. The protocol used for the library was the immunoSEQ multiplex PCR assay. As stored in TCRdb, this immuneACCESS dataset retains in-frame rearrangements with V and J assigned. A fraction of the clones does not appear; measured against another copy, unresolved V genes explain less than half of the discrepancy, and the remainder lacks a known reason. The sample includes 150,000 or so clones, with about 90% observed a single time. Clones ranked in the top ten supply around 12% of the sample. According to the germline V gene (reference sequence), CDR1 reads MNHEY and CDR2 reads SMNVEV. The CDR3 spans 14 residues, from the cysteine through the phenylalanine. This entry keeps only the CDR3 DNA: 42 bases, framed from base 1. The germline ends are 12 bases apart after V is trimmed by 6 bases and J by 1 base.

The data belong to a study of control samples from healthy donors and cancer patients (TCRdb year 2020). This sequence was found in a man between 25 and 39 years old in good health. The rearranged chain carries TRBV27 and TRBJ1-1, with a tentative D gene TRBD1 over 5 matching bases. The specimen was blood. At the DNA level, the sequence is TGTGCCAGCAGCCCAGGGACGAGGAACACTGAAGCTTTCTTT. Its protein reads: CASSPGTRNTEAFF.